This is a list of T cell receptor beta chains from one sample in a study of T cell repertoires in cytomegalovirus infection. Using its own MiXCR run on the reads, TCRdb lists one record per CDR3 protein. In the table there are hundreds of thousands of distinct CDR3 sequences, 6.5% of which are singletons. The specimen sequenced was PBMCs. These receptors all come from a human donor in good health (CMV status not recorded). Some clones in this sample may be carry-over from other donors' samples. CDR3s include the opening cysteine and the closing phenylalanine or tryptophan. D genes are given only for firm matches. Clone size is shown for a subset of rows, as once, few, many or a class of expanded clone.

d_call j_call clone_size v_call cdr3_nt cdr3_aa
TRBD1 TRBJ1-5 many TRBV9 TGTGCCAGCAGCGGTACAGGGGGCGCGGGGCAGCCCCAGCATTTT CASSGTGGAGQPQHF
- TRBJ1-5 - TRBV20-1 TGCAGTGCTAGAGATCGGAGCGGGGGGGGTCAGCCCCAGCATTTT CSARDRSGGGQPQHF
- TRBJ1-1 many TRBV18 TGTGCCAGCTCACTCAACGGGGCAGGGGCTGGCACTGAAGCTTTCTTT CASSLNGAGAGTEAFF
- TRBJ1-2 many TRBV7-2 TGTGCCAGCAGCTTGGGGCTCAGGAACTATGGCTACACCTTC CASSLGLRNYGYTF
- TRBJ1-1 - TRBV7-9 TGTGCCAGCAGCCCCCTGACAAGGAGGGTGAACACTGAAGCTTTCTTT CASSPLTRRVNTEAFF
TRBD2 TRBJ2-1 - TRBV12-3/TRBV12-4 TGTGCCAGCAGGCTAGCGGGGGATTTCTCCTACAATGAGCAGTTCTTC CASRLAGDFSYNEQFF
- TRBJ2-7 many TRBV7-2 TGTGCCAGCAGCTTCATAGGGGCCGAGCAGTACTTC CASSFIGAEQYF
TRBD2 TRBJ2-3 many TRBV7-9 TGTGCCAGCAGCTCCAGACTAGCGGGGAGCACAGATACGCAGTATTTT CASSSRLAGSTDTQYF
- TRBJ2-7 - TRBV20-1 TGCAGTGCTAGAGAAAGATCAGGGACCTACGAGCAGTACTTC CSARERSGTYEQYF
- TRBJ1-2 many TRBV4-1 TGCGCCAGCAGCCAATTCGTAGCGGGAAACTATGGCTACACCTTC CASSQFVAGNYGYTF
TRBD1 TRBJ1-5 many TRBV7-2 TGTGCCAGCAGCTTAGCCGGGCAGGGGGCAGGTCAGCCCCAGCATTTT CASSLAGQGAGQPQHF
- TRBJ1-2 many TRBV7-2 TGTGCCAGCAGCTTAGACACCGGTAGGAATGGCTACACCTTC CASSLDTGRNGYTF
- TRBJ2-1 many TRBV7-2 TGTGCCAGCAGCTTAGTATCCGGGGCTTACAATGAGCAGTTCTTC CASSLVSGAYNEQFF
TRBD1 TRBJ1-6 many TRBV6-2/TRBV6-3 TGTGCCAGCAGTTTTACAGGGGGCGCAAATTCACCCCTCCACTTT CASSFTGGANSPLHF
TRBD1 TRBJ2-7 - TRBV25-1 TGTGCCAGCCGGAGACAGGGAAGGGACGAGCAGTACTTC CASRRQGRDEQYF
- TRBJ2-3 - TRBV6-6 TGTGCCAGCAGTTACTCGGACTTCACAGATACGCAGTATTTT CASSYSDFTDTQYF
- TRBJ2-7 few TRBV29-1 TGCAGCGTTGAATACGGGAGCGAGCAGTACTTC CSVEYGSEQYF
TRBD1 TRBJ1-1 many TRBV7-2 TGTGCCAGCAGCTTTGGACAGGGGAGGACTGAAGCTTTCTTT CASSFGQGRTEAFF
- TRBJ2-2 many TRBV7-2 TGTGCCAGCGCCCGTTTCTACACCGGGGAGCTGTTTTTT CASARFYTGELFF
TRBD1 TRBJ1-1 many TRBV29-1 TGCAGCGTTGATAGGGGGCTTAACACTGAAGCTTTCTTT CSVDRGLNTEAFF
- TRBJ2-2 - TRBV2 TGTGCCAGCAGGGGAATGGATACCGGGGAGCTGTTTTTT CASRGMDTGELFF
- TRBJ2-5 many TRBV29-1 TGCAGCGCAGGGGGGGGCAGGGGGCGAGAGACCCAGTACTTC CSAGGGRGRETQYF
TRBD1 TRBJ2-3 many TRBV7-9 TGTGCCAGCAGCGAGACAGGGACCACAGATACGCAGTATTTT CASSETGTTDTQYF
- TRBJ1-2 many TRBV28 TGTGCCAGCAGTTTTGTGGGCACCGACTATGGCTACACCTTC CASSFVGTDYGYTF
- TRBJ1-4 many TRBV7-8 TGTGCCAGCAGCTTGTACACGGTATACCATAATGAAAAACTGTTTTTT CASSLYTVYHNEKLFF
- TRBJ1-1 - TRBV30 TGTGCCTGGGGCCAGGACAGGAACACTGAAGCTTTCTTT CAWGQDRNTEAFF
- TRBJ1-4 - TRBV20-1 TGCAGTGCTAGGCCTGGGACGGAAAATGAAAAACTGTTTTTT CSARPGTENEKLFF
TRBD1 TRBJ2-3 few TRBV10-3 TGTGCCATCAGTGAGTTTAACAGGGGGTATCGTACGGAGTCAGATACGCAGTATTTT CAISEFNRGYRTESDTQYF
- TRBJ1-5 many TRBV6-2/TRBV6-3 TGTGCCAGCAGTTACTCAATCGGCAGGGTGGGCAATCAGCCCCAGCATTTT CASSYSIGRVGNQPQHF
- TRBJ1-5 many TRBV28 TGTGCCAGCAGTCTCGACAGCGACAATCAGCCCCAGCATTTT CASSLDSDNQPQHF
- TRBJ2-1 many TRBV28 TGTGCCAGCAGTTTATGGAGAAATGAGCAGTTCTTC CASSLWRNEQFF
TRBD1 TRBJ1-5 many TRBV7-2 TGTGCCAGCAGCCAACGGACAGGGGAGAATCAGCCCCAGCATTTT CASSQRTGENQPQHF
- TRBJ1-1 many TRBV11-2 TGTGCCAGCAGCTCACTCGGGTCCCTACAGAGCACTGAAGCTTTCTTT CASSSLGSLQSTEAFF
TRBD1 TRBJ1-1 - TRBV10-3 TGTGCCATCAGGCCGACAGGGGGCCCAAACACTGAAGCTTTCTTT CAIRPTGGPNTEAFF
TRBD1 TRBJ2-1 many TRBV28 TGTGCCAGCTCGATACAGGGGGCTTATGAGCAGTTCTTC CASSIQGAYEQFF